This T cell receptor beta chain was retrieved from a study of early T cells in non-severe SARS-CoV-2 infection. Study in general: Sequencing was performed on bulk RNA from unsorted whole blood, leaving chains unpaired.

Germline CDR1 is MNHNS and CDR2 is SASEGT. The CDR3 loop spans 14 amino acids. After removal of 10 bases from V and 3 bases from J, the junction contained 8 bases not matched to a gene. This clonotype was counted between two and nine times. Attachment of unique molecular identifiers was made to individual cDNA molecules. TCRdb re-derived calls from the 5' RACE reads in MiXCR, one entry per CDR3 protein. The sample comprises approximately 70,000 distinct CDR3 sequences, around 12% of which are singletons, and less than 3.5% rests with the top ten. The J gene is TRBJ1-1, the V gene TRBV6-1; the match to TRBD1 covers 10 bases. The sequencing used whole blood, collected at baseline. This receptor was obtained from an adult who was a healthcare worker with PCR-confirmed SARS-CoV-2 infection or an uninfected control (not recorded which). The CDR3 DNA follows: TGTGCCATCGACAGGGGGCTGAGGGACACTGAAGCTTTCTTT. It yields the protein CAIDRGLRDTEAFF.